This record concerns one TCR beta chain sequence. Germline loops: CDR1 MNHEY, CDR2 SMNVEV (reference sequence). The CDR3 loop spans 15 amino acids. V was shortened by 5 bases and J by 6 bases, with 16 bases between the two germline ends. These data belong to a study of technical replicates of blood from a handful of donors. Clones were read by immunoSEQ multiplex PCR, and TCRdb kept only the in-frame ones, dropping some. The profile shows about 73,000 clones, 93% of them singletons. The receptor comes from a human donor in good health. The sample was T cells isolated from PBMCs. V is TRBV27 and J is TRBJ2-2; D gene ambiguous. The CDR3 loop is CASSPLGSGPGELFF. In nucleotides, the CDR3 is TGTGCCAGCAGTCCTCTAGGAAGTGGTCCCGGGGAGCTGTTTTTT.